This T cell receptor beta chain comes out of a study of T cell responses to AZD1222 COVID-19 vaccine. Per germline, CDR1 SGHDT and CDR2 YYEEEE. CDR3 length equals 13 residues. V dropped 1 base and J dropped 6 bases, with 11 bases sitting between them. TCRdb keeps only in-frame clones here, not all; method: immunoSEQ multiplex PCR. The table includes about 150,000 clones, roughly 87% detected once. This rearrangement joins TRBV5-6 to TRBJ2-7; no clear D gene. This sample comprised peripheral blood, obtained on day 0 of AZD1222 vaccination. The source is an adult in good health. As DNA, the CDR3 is TGTGCCAGCAGCTTGACCAGTCCCCGCGAGCAGTACTTC. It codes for CASSLTSPREQYF.